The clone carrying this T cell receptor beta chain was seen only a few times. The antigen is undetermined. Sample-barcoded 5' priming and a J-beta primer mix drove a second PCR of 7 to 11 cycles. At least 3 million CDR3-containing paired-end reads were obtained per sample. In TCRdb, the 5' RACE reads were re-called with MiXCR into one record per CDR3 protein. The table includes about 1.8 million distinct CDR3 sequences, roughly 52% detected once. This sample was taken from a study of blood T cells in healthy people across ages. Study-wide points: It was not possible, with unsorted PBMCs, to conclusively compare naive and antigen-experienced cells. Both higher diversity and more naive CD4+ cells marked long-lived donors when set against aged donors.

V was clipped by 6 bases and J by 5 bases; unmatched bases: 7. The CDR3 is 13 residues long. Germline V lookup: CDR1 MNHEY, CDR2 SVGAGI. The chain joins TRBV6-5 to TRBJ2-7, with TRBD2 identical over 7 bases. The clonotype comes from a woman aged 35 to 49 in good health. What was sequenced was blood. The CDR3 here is CASRGGVTNEQYF. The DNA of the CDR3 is TGTGCCAGCAGGGGAGGGGTTACGAACGAGCAGTACTTC.